These 30 T cell receptor beta chains were sequenced from one sample in a study of T cell repertoires in cytomegalovirus infection. No antigen has been assigned to these receptors. TCRdb ran MiXCR on the reads and lists one entry per CDR3 protein. The table lists roughly 130,000 distinct CDR3 sequences, 20% to 30% of them singletons, with almost 35% in the top ten. The sequencing input was PBMCs, sequenced either directly or after in vitro stimulation (not recorded which). These receptors were taken from a human donor in good health (CMV status not recorded). Some clones in this sample may be carry-over from other donors' samples.

This clonotype has just a few counts. The rearrangement uses TRBV12-3 or TRBV12-4 and TRBJ2-5; the D is unclear. Trimming took 5 bases from V and 5 from J, leaving 6 bases between them. The CDR3 length is 11 residues. CDR3 in DNA: TGTGCCAGCAGTACATGGGAGACCCAGTACTTC. Translation: CASSTWETQYF.

The table lists this clonotype with a few counts. J is TRBJ1-1 and V is TRBV7-9, with a weak D call TRBD1 (5 bases). The CDR3 sequence is 14 residues long. Trimming cost V 2 bases and J 4 bases, with 11 bases left between them. Germline V CDR1 and CDR2: SEHNR, FQNEAQ (reference sequence). This CDR3 reads CASSLLVGGTEAFF. The CDR3 DNA reads TGTGCCAGCAGCTTATTGGTGGGGGGCACTGAAGCTTTCTTT.

This chain's CDR3 is CASRQPASGRAYNEQFF. The CDR3 DNA reads as TGTGCCAGCAGACAACCCGCTAGCGGGCGCGCCTACAATGAGCAGTTCTTC. The chain carries TRBV7-2 and TRBJ2-1; 8 positions agree with TRBD2. The V segment lost 6 bases and the J segment 2 bases; nucleotides outside the gene matches: 12. The CDR3 totals 17 residues. Germline CDR1 SGHTA, CDR2 FQGNSA.

This clonotype has at least ten counts. The rearrangement uses TRBV7-2 and TRBJ2-3; tentatively, D is TRBD2 (6 bases). Germline CDR1 reads SGHTA; CDR2 reads FQGNSA. V gave up 1 base and J gave up 3 bases, with 14 bases separating them. The CDR3 is 16 residues long. As DNA, the CDR3 is TGTGCCAGCAGCTTAGTCTGGCGGGCGGGAACAGATACGCAGTATTTT. Translating gives CASSLVWRAGTDTQYF.

This clonotype occurred many times. CDR3 DNA sequence: TGTGCCAGCAGCGCCGCCCGGATGATAGCCGATACGCAGTATTTT. This translates into CASSAARMIADTQYF. The V call is TRBV7-2, the J call TRBJ2-3; D call uncertain. The germline CDR1 and CDR2 sequences are SGHTA and FQGNSA. The CDR3 consists of 15 residues. V gave up 5 bases and J gave up 6 bases, with 18 bases separating them.

The chain recombines TRBV6-6 with TRBJ2-3; 12 bases are a match to TRBD2. V lost 2 bases, J lost 4 bases, and 7 bases stayed unmatched. The CDR3 totals 17 residues. Germline values: CDR1 MNHNY, CDR2 SVGAGI (reference sequence). Here the CDR3 reads CASSYPRLAGGADTQYF. The CDR3 coding sequence is TGTGCCAGCAGTTACCCCAGGCTAGCGGGAGGGGCAGATACGCAGTATTTT.

The chain is built from TRBV6-6 and TRBJ1-5; D is perhaps TRBD1 (6 bases). Germline CDR1 MNHNY, CDR2 SVGAGI (reference sequence). V was shortened by 5 bases and J by 4 bases, with 15 bases between the two germline ends. The CDR3 has 15 residues. The CDR3 region is CASSGVGTPNQPQHF. In nucleotides, the CDR3 is TGTGCCAGCAGTGGCGTAGGGACACCAAATCAGCCCCAGCATTTT.

The chain recombines TRBV4-1 with TRBJ2-5, with 10 bases fitting TRBD1. This CDR3 has 18 residues. The trim removed 2 bases at V and 4 bases at J, leaving 13 bases unmatched. Looked up from germline, CDR1 is MGHRA and CDR2 is YSYEKL. CDR3 loop: CASSQIFDRGLGGETQYF. The DNA of the CDR3 is TGCGCCAGCAGCCAAATTTTCGACAGGGGGCTCGGGGGAGAGACCCAGTACTTC.

The table lists this clonotype with many counts. The rearrangement joins TRBV4-1 to TRBJ1-5; no reliable D call. Deletions cut 0 bases from V and 6 bases from J, with 21 bases between. CDR3 length equals 18 residues. CDR1 and CDR2 from the germline V gene are MGHRA and YSYEKL. The CDR3 reads CASSQEALPRTAGQPQHF. CDR3 DNA sequence: TGCGCCAGCAGCCAAGAAGCATTGCCTCGGACGGCGGGTCAGCCCCAGCATTTT.

The chain joins TRBV24-1 to TRBJ2-7, with TRBD2 matching 9 bases. The CDR3 is 18 residues long. Germline V CDR1 and CDR2: KGHDR, SFDVKD. The V and J ends lost 1 base and 0 bases, in that order; junction bases with no gene match: 9. The CDR3 DNA reads as TGTGCCACCAGTGATTTTAGAAAGGAGCGGGAGGTCTCCTACGAGCAGTACGTC. Translated: CATSDFRKEREVSYEQYV.

The chain employs TRBV2 and TRBJ2-1; D unclear. Per the germline V gene, CDR1 is SNHLY and CDR2 is FYNNEI. This CDR3 is built from 15 residues. V lost 2 bases and J 0 bases, leaving 8 bases between the germline ends. CDR3: CASSELESSYNEQFF. In DNA form, the CDR3 reads TGTGCCAGCAGTGAACTAGAAAGCTCCTACAATGAGCAGTTCTTC.

This clonotype has just a few counts. The chain couples TRBV6-2 or TRBV6-3 to TRBJ1-1; D call uncertain. The CDR3 covers 15 residues. Germline assignment: CDR1 MNHEY and CDR2 SVGEGT. The V end lost 6 bases, the J end lost 0 bases, and 14 bases lay between the germline ends. The CDR3 sequence is CASSPKTPMNTEAFF. In DNA form, the CDR3 reads TGTGCCAGCAGCCCGAAGACACCCATGAACACTGAAGCTTTCTTT.

This clonotype was seen more than once but under ten times. This chain connects TRBV12-3 or TRBV12-4 to TRBJ2-7; possibly TRBD2 for D (5 bases). V was cut by 5 bases and J by 2 bases, with 7 bases left in between. The CDR3 consists of 12 residues. CDR3: CASSEGPYEQYV. CDR3 sequence (DNA): TGTGCCAGCAGTGAGGGCCCCTACGAGCAGTACGTC.

This chain uses TRBV6-2 or TRBV6-3 with TRBJ2-2, with a possible D match to TRBD2 (5 bases). V lost 5 bases and J 6 bases, leaving 7 bases between the germline ends. Germline values: CDR1 MNHEY, CDR2 SVGEGT. This CDR3 is built from 12 residues. Written as DNA, the CDR3 is TGTGCCAGCAGTGGCGGGTCCGGGGAGCTGTTTTTT. Protein: CASSGGSGELFF.

This clonotype was recorded many times. The V call is TRBV6-2 or TRBV6-3, the J call TRBJ2-1; TRBD2 matches at 13 bases. V shed 2 bases, J shed 6 bases, and the junction held 7 bases outside the gene matches. The CDR3 totals 17 residues. Germline CDR1 and CDR2: MNHEY and SVGEGT. The CDR3 coding sequence is TGTGCCAGCAGTTACCGAAGACTAGCGGGAGGCGTCAATGAGCAGTTCTTC. Encoded protein: CASSYRRLAGGVNEQFF.

The chain has TRBV18 and TRBJ2-7; D uncertain. The CDR3 extends over 17 amino acids. Germline V CDR1 and CDR2: KGHSH, LQKENI. Deletions cut 6 bases from V and 12 bases from J, with 33 bases between. The CDR3 here is CASSPKPPGQLFYLAYV. DNA for the CDR3: TGTGCCAGCTCGCCGAAACCTCCGGGCCAACTTTTTTACCTCGCGTACGTC.

This chain joins TRBV27 and TRBJ1-6; D is possibly TRBD1 (5 bases). There are 14 residues in the CDR3. Trimming left V 3 bases short and J 9 bases short, with 12 bases between. CDR1 and CDR2 from the germline V gene are MNHEY and SMNVEV (reference sequence). The CDR3 bases are TGTGCCAGCAGTTTTGAAGGGGTGGGTTCACCCCTCCACTTT. The encoded protein is CASSFEGVGSPLHF.

This clonotype was found many times. This chain links TRBV7-3 with TRBJ2-3; D may be TRBD2 (6 bases). With 1 base removed from V and 6 bases from J, the gap between germline ends came to 14 bases. The CDR3 loop spans 15 amino acids. Germline V gene lookup returns CDR1 SGHTA and CDR2 FQGTGA. CDR3 loop: CASSLNGGYSDTQYF. The CDR3 nucleotides are TGTGCCAGCAGCTTAAACGGGGGTTATTCGGATACGCAGTATTTT.

The chain couples TRBV12-3 or TRBV12-4 to TRBJ1-2; 8 positions agree with TRBD1. The CDR3 is 15 amino acids. Trimming took 5 bases from V and 2 from J; bases not matched to a gene: 7. CDR3 nucleotides: TGTGCCAGCAGTCTGACAGGGGCCCCCAACTATGGCTACACCTTC. Amino acids: CASSLTGAPNYGYTF.

Many counts were recorded for this clonotype. V gene TRBV7-2 combines with J gene TRBJ2-3; 8 positions agree with TRBD2. From germline, CDR1 is SGHTA and CDR2 FQGNSA. This CDR3 is built from 15 residues. The J segment lost 8 bases and the V segment lost 1 base, leaving 8 bases of the junction unmatched. As DNA, the CDR3 is TGTGCCAGCAGCTTAGTATCCAGCGGGAGTCTTACGCAGTATTTT. Translation: CASSLVSSGSLTQYF.

The rearrangement joins TRBV9 to TRBJ2-1; 13 bases line up with TRBD2. This CDR3 has 16 residues. The germline CDR1 and CDR2 sequences are SGDLS and YYNGEE. The ends lost 3 bases at V and 10 bases at J; junction bases unmatched: 10. CDR3 in DNA: TGTGCCAGCAGCGCCCAACTAGCGGGAGGGCCCGGAGAGCAGTTCTTC. Amino acids: CASSAQLAGGPGEQFF.

This clonotype was observed a few times. V usage is TRBV6-1 and J usage is TRBJ1-3; D remains ambiguous. Germline-derived CDR1 and CDR2 are MNHNS and SASEGT. The CDR3 runs 12 residues. V was shortened by 6 bases and J by 5 bases, with 8 bases between the two germline ends. DNA of the CDR3: TGTGCCAGCAGCTTCAGGAGAAACACCATATATTTT. Its translation is CASSFRRNTIYF.

J is TRBJ2-1 and V is TRBV4-1; 7 nucleotides match TRBD2. The CDR3 is 17 residues long. Per germline, CDR1 MGHRA and CDR2 YSYEKL. Trimming removed 0 bases from V and 3 bases from J; junction bases left unmatched: 8. CDR3 region: CASSQDLPSGSYNEQFF. CDR3 nucleotides: TGCGCCAGCAGCCAAGATCTGCCTAGCGGCAGCTACAATGAGCAGTTCTTC.

CDR3 in amino acids: CASSERGRKNSPLHF. CDR3 sequence (DNA): TGTGCCAGCAGTGAGAGGGGGCGTAAGAATTCACCCCTCCACTTT. V usage is TRBV12-3 or TRBV12-4 and J usage is TRBJ1-6; TRBD1 matches 7 bases. The V segment lost 5 bases and the J segment 7 bases; nucleotides outside the gene matches: 8. The CDR3 is 15 amino acids.

This clonotype was seen only a few times. The chain uses TRBV10-2 and TRBJ1-1; 8 bases map to TRBD1. The CDR3 runs to 15 residues. J was trimmed by 4 bases and V by 5 bases; bases with no gene match: 9. The V gene's germline CDR1 is WSHSY and CDR2 SAAADI. Here the CDR3 reads CASSQEQGGGTEAFF. DNA for the CDR3: TGCGCCAGCAGTCAGGAACAGGGGGGTGGCACTGAAGCTTTCTTT.

This chain connects TRBV24-1 to TRBJ2-5; D possibly uses TRBD1 or TRBD2 (5 bases each). Trimming took off 0 bases at V and 3 bases at J, with 16 bases between the two ends. Germline assignment: CDR1 KGHDR and CDR2 SFDVKD. CDR3 length: 17 amino acids. CDR3 nucleotides: TGTGCCACCAGTGATTTGCAGGTACCGGGGCGGGAAGAGACCCAGTACTTC. Protein product: CATSDLQVPGREETQYF.

The chain uses TRBV5-1 and TRBJ2-7, with D possibly TRBD2 on 6 matching bases. Trimming cost V 1 base and J 4 bases, with 18 bases left between them. Germline-derived CDR1 and CDR2 are SGHRS and YFSETQ. The CDR3 has 16 residues. The CDR3 nucleotides read TGCGCCAGCAGCTTGAATCCAGCGGGCGCCAGATACGAGCAGTACTTC. Amino acids: CASSLNPAGARYEQYF.

The genes are TRBV14 and TRBJ2-1; D is uncertain. CDR1 and CDR2 from the germline V gene are SGHDN and FVKESK. The V end was cut by 0 bases, the J end by 0 bases, with 15 bases between. The CDR3 has 18 amino acids. CDR3 bases: TGTGCCAGCAGCCAAGATTCCCTCCTTAGAAGCTCCTACAATGAGCAGTTCTTC. Protein: CASSQDSLLRSSYNEQFF.

This clonotype showed up many times. The CDR3 region has the DNA TGTGCCAGTAGTATTTCGACGGACTTCTCTGGAAACACCATATATTTT. It yields the protein CASSISTDFSGNTIYF. The V and J genes are TRBV19 and TRBJ1-3; D remains ambiguous. V lost 3 bases and J lost 0, with 12 bases in between. This CDR3 is built from 16 residues. In germline, CDR1 is LNHDA, CDR2 SQIVND (reference sequence). The complete variable domain, with remaining parts taken from reference TRBV19 and TRBJ1-3, reads DGGITQSPKYLFRKEGQNVTLSCEQNLNHDAMYWYRQDPGQGLRLIYYSQIVNDFQKGDIAEGYSVSREKKESFPLTVTSAQKNPTAFYLCASSISTDFSGNTIYFGEGSWLTVV.

This clonotype occurred a few times. This chain connects TRBV27 to TRBJ2-1, with 14 bases identical to TRBD2. The V segment lost 5 bases and the J segment 0 bases; nucleotides outside the gene matches: 9. The CDR3 length is 19 residues. Germline CDR1 is MNHEY and CDR2 is SMNVEV (reference sequence). The CDR3 region has the DNA TGTGCCAGCAGTCTAGGACTAGCGGGAGGCCTGAGCTCCTACAATGAGCAGTTCTTC. As protein: CASSLGLAGGLSSYNEQFF.